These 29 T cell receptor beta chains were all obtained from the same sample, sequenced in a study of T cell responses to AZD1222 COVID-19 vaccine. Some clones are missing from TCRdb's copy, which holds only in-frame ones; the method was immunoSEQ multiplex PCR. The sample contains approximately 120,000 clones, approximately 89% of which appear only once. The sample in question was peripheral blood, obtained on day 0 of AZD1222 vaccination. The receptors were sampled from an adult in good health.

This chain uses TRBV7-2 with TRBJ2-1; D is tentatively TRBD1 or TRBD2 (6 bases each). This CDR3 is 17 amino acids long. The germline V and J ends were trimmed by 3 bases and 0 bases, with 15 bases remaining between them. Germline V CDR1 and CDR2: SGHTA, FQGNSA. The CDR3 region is CASSFIGGPSSYNEQFF. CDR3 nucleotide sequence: TGTGCCAGCAGCTTTATTGGGGGGCCAAGCTCCTACAATGAGCAGTTCTTC.

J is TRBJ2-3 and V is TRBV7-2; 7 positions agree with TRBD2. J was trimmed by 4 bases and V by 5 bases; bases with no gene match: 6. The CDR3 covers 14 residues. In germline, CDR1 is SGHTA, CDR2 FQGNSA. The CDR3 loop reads CASSPRLASDTQYF. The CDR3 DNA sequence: TGTGCCAGCAGCCCTCGACTAGCCTCAGATACGCAGTATTTT.

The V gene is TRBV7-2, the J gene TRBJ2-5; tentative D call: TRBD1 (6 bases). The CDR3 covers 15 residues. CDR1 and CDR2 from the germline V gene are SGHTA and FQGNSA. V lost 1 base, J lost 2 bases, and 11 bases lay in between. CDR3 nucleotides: TGTGCCAGCAGCTTAGACCGGACAGAGCAAGAGACCCAGTACTTC. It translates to CASSLDRTEQETQYF.

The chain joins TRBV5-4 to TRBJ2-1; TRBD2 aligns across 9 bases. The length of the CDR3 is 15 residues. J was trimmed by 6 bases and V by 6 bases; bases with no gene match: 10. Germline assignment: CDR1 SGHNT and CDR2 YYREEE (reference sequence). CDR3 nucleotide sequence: TGTGCCAGCACCCAAAGCGGGAGGTTGAGCAATGAGCAGTTCTTC. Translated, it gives CASTQSGRLSNEQFF.

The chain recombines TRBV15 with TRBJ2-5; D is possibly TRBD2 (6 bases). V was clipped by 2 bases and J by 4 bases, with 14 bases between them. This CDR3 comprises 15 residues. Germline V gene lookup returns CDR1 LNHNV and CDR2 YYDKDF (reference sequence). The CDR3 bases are TGTGCCACCAGCAGACCACTAGCCAGTTTAGAGACCCAGTACTTC. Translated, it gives CATSRPLASLETQYF.

CDR3 in DNA: TGTGCCAGCTCACGGCGGGACGGAAAAGAGACCCAGTACTTC. Translated: CASSRRDGKETQYF. This chain connects TRBV18 to TRBJ2-5; D might be TRBD2 (6 bases). This CDR3 region has 14 residues. V lost 4 bases and J lost 3, with 12 bases in between. From germline, CDR1 is KGHSH and CDR2 LQKENI. Supplemented by reference TRBV18 and TRBJ2-5, the full variable domain reads NAGVMQNPRHLVRRRGQEARLRCSPMKGHSHVYWYRQLPEEGLKFMVYLQKENIIDESGMPKERFSAEFPKEGPSILRIQQVVRGDSAAYFCASSRRDGKETQYFGPGTRLLVL.

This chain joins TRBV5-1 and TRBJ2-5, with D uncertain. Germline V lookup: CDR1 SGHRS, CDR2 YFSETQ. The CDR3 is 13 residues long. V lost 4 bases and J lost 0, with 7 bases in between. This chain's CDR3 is CASSRLYQETQYF. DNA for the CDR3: TGCGCCAGCAGCAGGTTGTACCAAGAGACCCAGTACTTC.

The CDR3 here is CASRLQGDTGELFF. The CDR3 coding sequence is TGTGCCAGTAGGCTCCAGGGGGACACCGGGGAGCTGTTTTTT. The J gene is TRBJ2-2, the V gene TRBV19; 7 bases are a match to TRBD1. J gave up 3 bases and V 6 bases, and 4 bases lay outside the gene matches. In germline, CDR1 is LNHDA, CDR2 SQIVND (reference sequence). This CDR3 spans 14 amino acids. The complete variable domain, with remaining parts taken from reference TRBV19 and TRBJ2-2, reads DGGITQSPKYLFRKEGQNVTLSCEQNLNHDAMYWYRQDPGQGLRLIYYSQIVNDFQKGDIAEGYSVSREKKESFPLTVTSAQKNPTAFYLCASRLQGDTGELFFGEGSRLTVL.

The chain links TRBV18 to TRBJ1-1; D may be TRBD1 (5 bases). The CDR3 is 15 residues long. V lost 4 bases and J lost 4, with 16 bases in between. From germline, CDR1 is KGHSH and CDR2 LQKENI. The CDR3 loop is CASSLKPSGPTEAFF. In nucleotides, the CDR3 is TGTGCCAGCTCACTGAAGCCTTCGGGGCCCACTGAAGCTTTCTTT.

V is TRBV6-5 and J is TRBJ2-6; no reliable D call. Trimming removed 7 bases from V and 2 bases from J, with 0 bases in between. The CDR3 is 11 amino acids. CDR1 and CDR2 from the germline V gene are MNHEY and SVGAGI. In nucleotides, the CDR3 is TGTGCCAGCACTGGGGCCAACGTCCTGACTTTC. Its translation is CASTGANVLTF.

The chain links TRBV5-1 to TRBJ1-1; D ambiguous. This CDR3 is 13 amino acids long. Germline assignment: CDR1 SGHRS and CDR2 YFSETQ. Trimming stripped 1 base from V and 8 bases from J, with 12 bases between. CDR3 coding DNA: TGCGCCAGCAGCTTGATAGGGCTTCCAGAAGCTTTCTTT. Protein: CASSLIGLPEAFF.

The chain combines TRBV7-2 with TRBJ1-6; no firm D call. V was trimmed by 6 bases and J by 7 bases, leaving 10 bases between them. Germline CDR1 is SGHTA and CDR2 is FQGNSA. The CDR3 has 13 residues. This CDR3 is CASRLSFNSPLHF. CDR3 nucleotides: TGTGCCAGCAGGCTGTCTTTCAATTCACCCCTCCACTTT.

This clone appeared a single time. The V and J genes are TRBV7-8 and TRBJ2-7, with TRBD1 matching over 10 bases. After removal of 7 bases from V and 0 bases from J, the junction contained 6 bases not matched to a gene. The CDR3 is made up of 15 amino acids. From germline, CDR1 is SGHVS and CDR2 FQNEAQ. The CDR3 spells CASTPGTGASYEQYF. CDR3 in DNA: TGTGCCAGCACCCCCGGGACAGGGGCCTCCTACGAGCAGTACTTC.

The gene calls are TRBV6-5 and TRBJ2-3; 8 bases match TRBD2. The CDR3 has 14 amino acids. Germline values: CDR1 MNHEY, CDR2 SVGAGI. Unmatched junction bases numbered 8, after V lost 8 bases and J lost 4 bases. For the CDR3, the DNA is TGTGCCAGCCCCCCAGCGGGAGTTTCAGATACGCAGTATTTT. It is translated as CASPPAGVSDTQYF.

The chain's CDR3 is CASSLGNRGPEAFF. CDR3 coding DNA: TGCGCCAGCAGCTTGGGTAATAGGGGCCCTGAAGCTTTCTTT. The chain joins TRBV5-1 to TRBJ1-1; D perhaps matches TRBD1 (5 bases). The CDR3 sequence is 14 residues long. The V and J ends lost 0 bases and 6 bases respectively, with 12 bases between them. Germline V gives CDR1 SGHRS, CDR2 YFSETQ.

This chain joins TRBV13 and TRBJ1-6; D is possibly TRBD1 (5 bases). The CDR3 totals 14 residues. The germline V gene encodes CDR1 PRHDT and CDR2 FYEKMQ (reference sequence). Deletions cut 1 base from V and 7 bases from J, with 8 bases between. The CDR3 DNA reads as TGTGCCAGCAGCTTAGCGGGGCTGAATTCACCCCTCCACTTT. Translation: CASSLAGLNSPLHF.

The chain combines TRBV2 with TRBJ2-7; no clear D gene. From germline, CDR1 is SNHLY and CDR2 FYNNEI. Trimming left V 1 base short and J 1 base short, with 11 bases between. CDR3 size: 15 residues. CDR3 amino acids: CASSEVEWQSYEQYF. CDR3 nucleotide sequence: TGTGCCAGCAGTGAAGTCGAGTGGCAATCCTACGAGCAGTACTTC. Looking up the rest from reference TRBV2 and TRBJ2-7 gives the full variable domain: EPEVTQTPSHQVTQMGQEVILRCVPISNHLYFYWYRQILGQKVEFLVSFYNNEISEKSEIFDDQFSVERPDGSNFTLKIRSTKLEDSAMYFCASSEVEWQSYEQYFGPGTRLTVT.

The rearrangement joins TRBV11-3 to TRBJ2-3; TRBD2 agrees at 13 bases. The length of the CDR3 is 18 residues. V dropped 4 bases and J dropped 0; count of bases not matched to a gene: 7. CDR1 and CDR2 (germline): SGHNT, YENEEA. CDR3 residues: CASSSGLAGYSSTDTQYF. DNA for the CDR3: TGTGCCAGCAGCTCGGGACTAGCGGGATACTCTAGCACAGATACGCAGTATTTT.

CDR3 in amino acids: CASSQDFYGYTF. Written as DNA, the CDR3 is TGTGCCAGCAGCCAAGACTTCTATGGCTACACCTTC. The chain recombines TRBV12-3 or TRBV12-4 with TRBJ1-2, with D unclear. V dropped 6 bases and J dropped 4 bases, with 9 bases sitting between them. The CDR3 has 12 residues.

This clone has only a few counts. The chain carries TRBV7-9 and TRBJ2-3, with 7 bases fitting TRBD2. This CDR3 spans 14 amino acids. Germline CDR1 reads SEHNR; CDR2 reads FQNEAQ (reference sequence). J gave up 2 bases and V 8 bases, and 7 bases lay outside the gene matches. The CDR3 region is CASRREGYTDTQYF. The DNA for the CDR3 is TGTGCCAGCCGGAGGGAGGGCTACACAGATACGCAGTATTTT. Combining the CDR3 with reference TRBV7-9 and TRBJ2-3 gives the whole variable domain DTGVSQNPRHKITKRGQNVTFRCDPISEHNRLYWYRQTLGQGPEFLTYFQNEAQLEKSRLLSDRFSAERPKGSFSTLEIQRTEQGDSAMYLCASRREGYTDTQYFGPGTRLTVL.

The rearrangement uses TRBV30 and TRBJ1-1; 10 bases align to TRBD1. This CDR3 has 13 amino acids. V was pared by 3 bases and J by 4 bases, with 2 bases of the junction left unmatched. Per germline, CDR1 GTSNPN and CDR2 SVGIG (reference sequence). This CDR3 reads CAWRDRGSTEAFF. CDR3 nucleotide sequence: TGTGCCTGGAGGGACAGGGGGAGCACTGAAGCTTTCTTT.

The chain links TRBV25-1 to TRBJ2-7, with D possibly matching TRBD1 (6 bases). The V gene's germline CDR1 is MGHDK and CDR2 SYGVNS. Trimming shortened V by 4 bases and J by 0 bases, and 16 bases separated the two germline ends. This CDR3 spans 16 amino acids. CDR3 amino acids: CASSGGGTRSSYEQYF. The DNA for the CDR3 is TGTGCCAGCAGTGGAGGGGGAACCCGAAGCTCCTACGAGCAGTACTTC.

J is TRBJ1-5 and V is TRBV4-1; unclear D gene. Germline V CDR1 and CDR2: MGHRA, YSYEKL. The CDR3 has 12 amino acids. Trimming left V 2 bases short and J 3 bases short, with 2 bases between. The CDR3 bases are TGCGCCAGCAGCCAACCCAATCAGCCCCAGCATTTT. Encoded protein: CASSQPNQPQHF.

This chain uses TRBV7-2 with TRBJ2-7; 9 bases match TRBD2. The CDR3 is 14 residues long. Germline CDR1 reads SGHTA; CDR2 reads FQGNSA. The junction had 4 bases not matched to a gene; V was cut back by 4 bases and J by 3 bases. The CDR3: CASSWISGSYEQYF. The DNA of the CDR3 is TGTGCCAGCAGCTGGATTAGCGGGAGCTACGAGCAGTACTTC.

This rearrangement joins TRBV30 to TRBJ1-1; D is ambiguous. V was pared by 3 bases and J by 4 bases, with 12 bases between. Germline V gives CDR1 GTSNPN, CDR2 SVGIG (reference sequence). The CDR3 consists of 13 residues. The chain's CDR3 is CAWRWGGGTEAFF. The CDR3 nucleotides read TGTGCCTGGAGGTGGGGAGGTGGCACTGAAGCTTTCTTT.

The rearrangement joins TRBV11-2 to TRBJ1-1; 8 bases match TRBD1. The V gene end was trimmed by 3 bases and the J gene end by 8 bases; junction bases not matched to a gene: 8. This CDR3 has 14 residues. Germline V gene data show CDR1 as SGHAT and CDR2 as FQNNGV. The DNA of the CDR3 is TGTGCCAGCAGCTTCCTGGGGACAGGCTTCGAAGCTTTCTTT. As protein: CASSFLGTGFEAFF.

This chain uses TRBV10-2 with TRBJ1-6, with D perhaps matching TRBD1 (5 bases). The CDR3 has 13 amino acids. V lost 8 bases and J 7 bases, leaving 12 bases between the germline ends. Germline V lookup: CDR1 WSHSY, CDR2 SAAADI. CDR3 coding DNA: TGCGCCAGCCGCGCCGGGGGAAATTCACCCCTCCACTTT. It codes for CASRAGGNSPLHF.

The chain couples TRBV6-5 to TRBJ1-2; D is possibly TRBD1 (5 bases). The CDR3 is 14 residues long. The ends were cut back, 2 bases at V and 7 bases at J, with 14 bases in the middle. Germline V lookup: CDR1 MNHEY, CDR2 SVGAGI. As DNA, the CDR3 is TGTGCCAGCAGTTACGGGGGAGGGCTTGGTGGCTACACCTTC. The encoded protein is CASSYGGGLGGYTF.

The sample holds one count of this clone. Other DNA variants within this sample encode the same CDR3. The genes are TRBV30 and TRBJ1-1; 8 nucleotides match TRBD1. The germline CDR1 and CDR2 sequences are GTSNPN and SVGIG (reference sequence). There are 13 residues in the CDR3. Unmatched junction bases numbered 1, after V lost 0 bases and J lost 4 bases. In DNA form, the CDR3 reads TGTGCCTGGAGTGTCCAGGGGGCCACTGAAGCTTTCTTT. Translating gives CAWSVQGATEAFF.